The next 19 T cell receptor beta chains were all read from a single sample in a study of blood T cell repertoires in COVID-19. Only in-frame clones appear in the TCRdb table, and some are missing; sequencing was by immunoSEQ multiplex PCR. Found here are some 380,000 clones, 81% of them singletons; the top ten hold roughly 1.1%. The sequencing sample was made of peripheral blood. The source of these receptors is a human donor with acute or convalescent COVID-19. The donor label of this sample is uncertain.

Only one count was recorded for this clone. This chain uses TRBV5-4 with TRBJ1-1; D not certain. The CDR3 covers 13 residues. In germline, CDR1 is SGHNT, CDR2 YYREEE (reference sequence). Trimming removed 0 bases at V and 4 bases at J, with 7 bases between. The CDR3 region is CASSLDSFTEAFF. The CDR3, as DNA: TGTGCCAGCAGCTTGGACAGCTTCACTGAAGCTTTCTTT. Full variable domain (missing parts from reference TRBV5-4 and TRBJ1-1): ETGVTQSPTHLIKTRGQQVTLRCSSQSGHNTVSWYQQALGQGPQFIFQYYREEENGRGNFPPRFSGLQFPNYSSELNVNALELDDSALYLCASSLDSFTEAFFGQGTRLTVV.

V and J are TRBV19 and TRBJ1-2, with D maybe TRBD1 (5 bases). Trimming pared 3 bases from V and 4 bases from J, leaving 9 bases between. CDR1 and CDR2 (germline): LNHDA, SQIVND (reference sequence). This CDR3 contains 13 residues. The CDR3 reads CASSMSRVYGYTF. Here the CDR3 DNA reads TGTGCCAGTAGTATGAGCAGGGTCTATGGCTACACCTTC.

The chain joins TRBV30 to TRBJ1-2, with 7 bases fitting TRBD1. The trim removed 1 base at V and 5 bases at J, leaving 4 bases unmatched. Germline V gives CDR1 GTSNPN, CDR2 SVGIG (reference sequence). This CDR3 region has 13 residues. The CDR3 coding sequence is TGTGCCTGGAGTGCAGGGGGGAGGTATGGCTACACCTTC. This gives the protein CAWSAGGRYGYTF.

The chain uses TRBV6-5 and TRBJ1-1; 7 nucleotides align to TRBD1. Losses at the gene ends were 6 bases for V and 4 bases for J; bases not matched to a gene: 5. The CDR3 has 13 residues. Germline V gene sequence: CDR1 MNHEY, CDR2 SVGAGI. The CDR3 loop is CASSTGDSTEAFF. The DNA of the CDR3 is TGTGCCAGCAGCACAGGGGATTCCACTGAAGCTTTCTTT.

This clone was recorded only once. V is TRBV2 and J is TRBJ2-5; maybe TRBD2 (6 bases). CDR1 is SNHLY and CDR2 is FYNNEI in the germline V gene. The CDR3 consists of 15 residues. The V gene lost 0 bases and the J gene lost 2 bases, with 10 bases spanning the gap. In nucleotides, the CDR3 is TGTGCCAGCAGTGAAGCAGGACTACCACAAGAGACCCAGTACTTC. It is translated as CASSEAGLPQETQYF.

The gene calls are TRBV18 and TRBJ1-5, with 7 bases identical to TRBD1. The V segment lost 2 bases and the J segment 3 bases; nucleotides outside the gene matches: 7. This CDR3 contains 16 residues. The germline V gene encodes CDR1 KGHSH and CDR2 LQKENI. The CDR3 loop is CASSPTAGGNNQPQHF. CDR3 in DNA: TGTGCCAGCTCACCAACGGCAGGGGGTAACAATCAGCCCCAGCATTTT.

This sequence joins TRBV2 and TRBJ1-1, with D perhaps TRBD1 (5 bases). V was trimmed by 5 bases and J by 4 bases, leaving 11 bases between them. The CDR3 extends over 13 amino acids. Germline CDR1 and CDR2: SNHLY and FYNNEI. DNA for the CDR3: TGTGCCAGCAGTAACCAGGGCACCACTGAAGCTTTCTTT. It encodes CASSNQGTTEAFF.

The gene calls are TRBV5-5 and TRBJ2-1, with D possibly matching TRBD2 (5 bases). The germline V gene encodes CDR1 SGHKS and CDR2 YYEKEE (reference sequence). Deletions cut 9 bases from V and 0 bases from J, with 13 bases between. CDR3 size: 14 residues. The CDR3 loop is CATKDSSSYNEQFF. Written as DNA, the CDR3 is TGTGCCACTAAGGACTCGAGCTCCTACAATGAGCAGTTCTTC.

CDR3 loop: CGITGGGETQYF. DNA of the CDR3: TGTGGGATAACAGGGGGCGGGGAGACCCAGTACTTC. The chain recombines TRBV30 with TRBJ2-5, with 9 bases identical to TRBD1. This CDR3 has 12 residues. Germline V gene data show CDR1 as GTSNPN and CDR2 as SVGIG (reference sequence). The complete variable domain, with remaining parts taken from reference TRBV30 and TRBJ2-5, reads SQTIHQWPATLVQPVGSPLSLECTVEGTSNPNLYWYRQAAGRGLQLLFYSVGIGQISSEVPQNLSASRPQDRQFILSSKKLLLSDSGFYLCGITGGGETQYFGPGTRLLVL.

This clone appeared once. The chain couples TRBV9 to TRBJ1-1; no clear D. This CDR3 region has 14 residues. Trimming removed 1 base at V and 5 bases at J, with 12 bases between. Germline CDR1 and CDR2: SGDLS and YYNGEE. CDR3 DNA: TGTGCCAGCAGCGTAATCGGGGTCGGAACTGAAGCTTTCTTT. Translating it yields CASSVIGVGTEAFF.

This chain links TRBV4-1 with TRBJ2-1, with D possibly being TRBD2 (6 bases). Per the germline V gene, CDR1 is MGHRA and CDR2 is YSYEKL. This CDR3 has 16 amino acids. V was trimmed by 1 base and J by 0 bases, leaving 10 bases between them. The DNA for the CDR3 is TGCGCCAGCAGCCAAGGGTGGAGGGTCTCCTACAATGAGCAGTTCTTC. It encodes CASSQGWRVSYNEQFF.

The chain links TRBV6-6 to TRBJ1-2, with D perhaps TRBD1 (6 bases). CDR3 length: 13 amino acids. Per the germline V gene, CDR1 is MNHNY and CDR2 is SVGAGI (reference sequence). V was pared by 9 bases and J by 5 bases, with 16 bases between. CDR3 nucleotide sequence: TGTGCCAGTAGGACCTTACAGGGATATGGCTACACCTTC. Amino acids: CASRTLQGYGYTF.

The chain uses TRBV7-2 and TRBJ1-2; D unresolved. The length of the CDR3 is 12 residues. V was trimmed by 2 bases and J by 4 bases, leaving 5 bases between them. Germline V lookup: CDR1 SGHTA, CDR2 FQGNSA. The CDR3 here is CASSLYSYGYTF. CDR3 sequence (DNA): TGTGCCAGCAGCTTATACAGCTATGGCTACACCTTC.

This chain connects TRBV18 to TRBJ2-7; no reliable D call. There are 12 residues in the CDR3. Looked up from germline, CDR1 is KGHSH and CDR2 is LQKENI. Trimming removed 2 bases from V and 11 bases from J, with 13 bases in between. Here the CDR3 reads CASSPDAGGEYF. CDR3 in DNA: TGTGCCAGCTCACCAGATGCAGGTGGTGAGTACTTC. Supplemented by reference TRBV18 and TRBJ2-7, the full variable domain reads NAGVMQNPRHLVRRRGQEARLRCSPMKGHSHVYWYRQLPEEGLKFMVYLQKENIIDESGMPKERFSAEFPKEGPSILRIQQVVRGDSAAYFCASSPDAGGEYFGPGTRLTVT.

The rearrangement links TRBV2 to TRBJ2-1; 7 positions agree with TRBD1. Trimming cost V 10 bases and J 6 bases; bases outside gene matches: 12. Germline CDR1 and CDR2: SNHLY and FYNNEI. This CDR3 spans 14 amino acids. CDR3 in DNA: TGTGCCACAAAACAGGGGTGGGTCTCCAATGAGCAGTTCTTC. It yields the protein CATKQGWVSNEQFF.

CDR3 sequence: CASSQATSGRYNEQFF. Written as DNA, the CDR3 is TGTGCCAGCAGCCAAGCCACTAGCGGGAGGTACAATGAGCAGTTCTTC. This rearrangement joins TRBV4-2 to TRBJ2-1, with 12 bases fitting TRBD2. V lost 1 base, J lost 4 bases, and 2 bases stayed unmatched. This CDR3 is built from 16 residues. Germline V CDR1 and CDR2: LGHNA, YNFKEQ.

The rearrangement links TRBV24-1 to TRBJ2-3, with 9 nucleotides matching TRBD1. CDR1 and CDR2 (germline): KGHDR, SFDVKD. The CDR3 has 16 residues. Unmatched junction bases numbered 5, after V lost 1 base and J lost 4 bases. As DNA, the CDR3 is TGTGCCACCAGTGATTTCGGGACAGGGAAGCCAGATACGCAGTATTTT. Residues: CATSDFGTGKPDTQYF.

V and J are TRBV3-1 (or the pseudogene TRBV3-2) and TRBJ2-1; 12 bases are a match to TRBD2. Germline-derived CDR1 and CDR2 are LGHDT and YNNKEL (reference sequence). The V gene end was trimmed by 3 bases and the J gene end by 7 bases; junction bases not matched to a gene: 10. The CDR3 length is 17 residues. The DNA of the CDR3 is TGTGCCAGCAGCCAGCCCCTAGCGGGGGGGCGGTTAAATGAGCAGTTCTTC. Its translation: CASSQPLAGGRLNEQFF.

In DNA, the CDR3 is TGTGCCTGGAGCGCTGGGTGGGCCCACAATCAGCCCCAGCATTTT. Its protein product is CAWSAGWAHNQPQHF. This chain joins TRBV30 and TRBJ1-5, with D unresolved. V dropped 3 bases and J dropped 3 bases, with 15 bases sitting between them. The CDR3 runs 15 residues. Germline loops: CDR1 GTSNPN, CDR2 SVGIG (reference sequence). Looking up the rest from reference TRBV30 and TRBJ1-5 gives the full variable domain: SQTIHQWPATLVQPVGSPLSLECTVEGTSNPNLYWYRQAAGRGLQLLFYSVGIGQISSEVPQNLSASRPQDRQFILSSKKLLLSDSGFYLCAWSAGWAHNQPQHFGDGTRLSIL.